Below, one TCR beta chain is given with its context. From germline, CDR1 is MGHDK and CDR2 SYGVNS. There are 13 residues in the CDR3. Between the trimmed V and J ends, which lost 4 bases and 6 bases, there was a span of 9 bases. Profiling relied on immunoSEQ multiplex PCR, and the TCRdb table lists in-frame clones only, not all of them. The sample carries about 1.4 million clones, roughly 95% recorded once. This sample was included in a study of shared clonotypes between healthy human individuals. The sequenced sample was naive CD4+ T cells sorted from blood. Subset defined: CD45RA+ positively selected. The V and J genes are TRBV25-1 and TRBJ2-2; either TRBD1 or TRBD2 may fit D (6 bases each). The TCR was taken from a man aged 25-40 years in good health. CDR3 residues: CASSVGGAGELFF. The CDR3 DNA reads TGTGCCAGCAGTGTGGGGGGCGCCGGGGAGCTGTTTTTT.